Sequencing of this TCR beta chain was carried out in a study of cytomegalovirus exposure and HLA in healthy donors. Background on the study: A later analysis reported the same platform for the roughly 120 validation repertoires and the roughly 670 first-cohort repertoires.

V lost 4 bases and J 3 bases, leaving 4 bases between the germline ends. CDR1 is LGHNA and CDR2 is YNFKEQ in the germline V gene. The CDR3 has 12 residues. Sequenced by immunoSEQ multiplex PCR; TCRdb stores in-frame clones only, minus some. Of 120,000 or so clones listed, 95% to 96% are singletons. The genes are TRBV4-2 and TRBJ2-1; D gene uncertain. This clonotype originated in a man between 18 and 35 years old in good health and CMV-seronegative. What was sequenced was PBMCs. CDR3 nucleotides: TGTGCCAGCAGCCCCCACTACAATGAGCAGTTCTTC. Protein product: CASSPHYNEQFF.